These 17 T cell receptor beta chains were sequenced from one sample in a study of blood T cells in healthy people across ages. Then a second PCR, running roughly 7 to 11 cycles, was carried out with a sample-barcoded 5' primer and a J-beta primer mix. Via MiXCR, TCRdb re-called the 5' RACE reads, giving one row per CDR3 protein. The data contain roughly 700,000 distinct CDR3 sequences, roughly 30% of them singletons. Sequenced: blood. These receptor sequences come from a woman of 80 years or more in good health.

This rearrangement joins TRBV20-1 to TRBJ1-5, with D maybe TRBD1 (6 bases). Trimming took 5 bases from V and 11 from J, leaving 22 bases between them. The germline V gene has CDR1 DFQATT and CDR2 SNEGSKA (reference sequence). The length of the CDR3 is 14 residues. The CDR3 DNA sequence: TGCAGTGCTGAGGGGGGGGATCACTCCGGCGCCCAGCATTTT. This encodes CSAEGGDHSGAQHF.

This clonotype was seen many times. The chain couples TRBV28 to TRBJ1-1, with 8 bases fitting TRBD1. Germline CDR1 MDHEN, CDR2 SYDVKM. This CDR3 has 13 residues. J gave up 8 bases and V 2 bases, and 4 bases lay outside the gene matches. DNA of the CDR3: TGTGCCAGCAGTTTACCGACAGGGGCCGAAGCTTTCTTT. This translates into CASSLPTGAEAFF.

This clonotype was detected many times. The V and J genes are TRBV20-1 and TRBJ2-1; TRBD2 aligns across 8 bases. The CDR3 contains 16 residues. Unmatched junction bases numbered 6, after V lost 2 bases and J lost 0 bases. Germline CDR1 is DFQATT and CDR2 is SNEGSKA (reference sequence). CDR3 coding DNA: TGCAGTGCTAGAAGACTAGCGAGGAGCTCCTACAATGAGCAGTTCTTC. It specifies CSARRLARSSYNEQFF.

As regards this clonotype: The junction and the germline gene differ at one end; a read error may be behind it. The chain has TRBV4-2 and TRBJ2-4, with 13 bases that match TRBD2. TRBJ2-7 matches the DNA end more closely, so the J call is doubtful. Germline-derived CDR1 and CDR2 are LGHNA and YNFKEQ. The CDR3 runs to 15 residues. In DNA, the CDR3 is TGTGCCTGCAGCGGGACTAGCGGGGTTCGGGACGAGCAGTACTTC. It translates to CACSGTSGVRDEQYF.

J is TRBJ2-5 and V is TRBV20-1; the D is unclear. Germline V gives CDR1 DFQATT, CDR2 SNEGSKA (reference sequence). Trimming left V 7 bases short and J 5 bases short, with 8 bases between. The CDR3 runs 10 residues. CDR3 amino acids: CSGVSETQYF. CDR3 nucleotide sequence: TGCAGTGGTGTCTCGGAGACCCAGTACTTC.

This clonotype showed up just a few times. The CDR3 here is CASTTRGAGTEAFF. CDR3 sequence (DNA): TGTGCCAGTACCACGCGGGGCGCTGGTACTGAAGCTTTCTTT. The rearrangement joins TRBV19 to TRBJ1-1, with D maybe TRBD1 (5 bases). Germline CDR1 reads LNHDA; CDR2 reads SQIVND (reference sequence). Trimming stripped 7 bases from V and 5 bases from J, with 17 bases between. The CDR3 consists of 14 residues.

This clonotype was recorded a few times. An end of the junction does not agree with germline; a read error may underlie this. The V gene is TRBV30, the J gene TRBJ1-4; D remains ambiguous. Per the germline V gene, CDR1 is GTSNPN and CDR2 is SVGIG (reference sequence). This CDR3 spans 14 amino acids. This chain's CDR3 is CAWSVPGVGEKRFF. The CDR3 DNA is TGTGCCTGGAGTGTACCTGGGGTGGGAGAAAAACGGTTTTTT.

The rearrangement joins TRBV2 to TRBJ2-6; D unresolved. V was clipped by 1 base and J by 0 bases, with 4 bases between them. This CDR3 has 15 amino acids. Per the germline V gene, CDR1 is SNHLY and CDR2 is FYNNEI. This chain's CDR3 is CASSEDDSGANVLTF. CDR3 bases: TGTGCCAGCAGTGAAGACGACTCTGGGGCCAACGTCCTGACTTTC.

Comment on this clonotype: A much larger clone lies a single base off, so this may be a read error. The chain has TRBV7-2 and TRBJ1-4, with TRBD1 matching 8 bases. The CDR3 is 15 residues long. Germline-derived CDR1 and CDR2 are SGHTA and FQGNSA. For the CDR3, the DNA is TGTGCCAGCAGTTCGACAGGGGCGTCTAATGAAAGACTGTTTTTT. It specifies CASSSTGASNERLFF.

This clonotype was observed at least ten times. The chain uses TRBV3-1 and TRBJ2-7; 7 bases align to TRBD1. This CDR3 is 15 amino acids long. J was trimmed by 3 bases and V by 4 bases; bases with no gene match: 9. Per germline, CDR1 LGHDT and CDR2 YNNKEL (reference sequence). CDR3 in amino acids: CASSRSTGAGYEQYF. The CDR3 DNA reads as TGTGCCAGCAGCCGCAGCACAGGGGCGGGCTACGAGCAGTACTTC.

This clonotype was observed at least ten times. As DNA, the CDR3 is TGTGCCAGCAGCTTGGGGGGGGGCTCTGCCAATGAGCAGTTCTTC. Amino acids: CASSLGGGSANEQFF. V usage is TRBV7-2 and J usage is TRBJ2-1, with D perhaps matching TRBD2 (7 bases). CDR3 size: 15 residues. CDR1 is SGHTA, CDR2 FQGNSA, per germline. V lost 3 bases and J lost 6, with 15 bases in between. The full variable domain, its missing parts supplied by reference TRBV7-2 and TRBJ2-1, is GAGVSQSPSNKVTEKGKDVELRCDPISGHTALYWYRQSLGQGLEFLIYFQGNSAPDKSGLPSDRFSAERTGGSVSTLTIQRTQQEDSAVYLCASSLGGGSANEQFFGPGTRLTVL.

Concerning this clonotype itself: This may be a read error: a much more frequent sequence differs by one nucleotide. The J gene is TRBJ1-2, the V gene TRBV6-5; TRBD1 agrees at 7 bases. CDR3 size: 14 residues. Germline CDR1 and CDR2: MNHEY and SVGAGI. The J segment lost 8 bases and the V segment lost 2 bases, leaving 8 bases of the junction unmatched. The CDR3 region is CASSYTTGSGGYTF. DNA of the CDR3: TGTGCCAGCAGTTACACGACAGGGAGCGGAGGCTACACCTTC.

A note on this clonotype: A much larger clone lies one base from this, so it may be a read error. The CDR3 DNA reads as TGTGCCAGCAGTGAAGGGCCGGGTTTGAGTTATGGCTACACCTTC. Translation: CASSEGPGLSYGYTF. The V gene is TRBV6-1, the J gene TRBJ1-2; D remains ambiguous. This CDR3 has 15 residues. Trimming pared 1 base from V and 5 bases from J, leaving 14 bases between. Germline values: CDR1 MNHNS, CDR2 SASEGT.

At least ten counts were recorded for this clonotype. The chain carries TRBV20-1 and TRBJ2-5, with D possibly TRBD2 on 5 matching bases. CDR3 length: 15 amino acids. Deletions cut 5 bases from V and 3 bases from J, with 19 bases between. Germline assignment: CDR1 DFQATT and CDR2 SNEGSKA (reference sequence). CDR3 amino acids: CSASHPGLGKETQYF. The CDR3 DNA reads as TGCAGTGCTTCACACCCGGGCCTCGGGAAAGAGACCCAGTACTTC.

This clonotype occurred many times. The V gene is TRBV29-1, the J gene TRBJ1-1, with D unclear. This CDR3 contains 13 residues. Germline CDR1 SQVTM, CDR2 ANQGSEA. The V and J ends lost 4 bases and 0 bases respectively, with 9 bases between them. The CDR3 loop is CSVVTGMNTEAFF. The DNA for the CDR3 is TGCAGCGTTGTGACCGGTATGAACACTGAAGCTTTCTTT.

As to this clonotype: It may be a read error: a sequence one base away is much more abundant. V gene TRBV7-3 combines with J gene TRBJ2-3; D perhaps matches TRBD1 (6 bases). Deletions cut 5 bases from V and 1 base from J, with 16 bases between. Germline lookup yields CDR1 SGHTA and CDR2 FQGTGA. This CDR3 region has 16 residues. The CDR3 sequence: CASSPLGGVGTDTQYF. CDR3 coding DNA: TGTGCCAGCAGCCCCCTAGGGGGAGTAGGCACAGATACGCAGTATTTT.

This clonotype came up many times. CDR3 in DNA: TGTGCCAGCAGCCGTACTAGCGGGGCGCGAGAGACCCAGTACTTC. Encoded protein: CASSRTSGARETQYF. The chain employs TRBV7-2 and TRBJ2-5, with 10 bases fitting TRBD2. Germline-derived CDR1 and CDR2 are SGHTA and FQGNSA. The CDR3 has 15 residues. J lost 4 bases, V lost 5 bases, and 7 bases had no gene match.